This T cell receptor (beta chain) was sequenced for a study of OX40 agonist ivuxolimab in advanced cancers. Sequenced by immunoSEQ multiplex PCR; TCRdb stores in-frame clones only, minus some. The table lists about 78,000 clones, over 75% of them singletons. Germline CDR1 SQVTM, CDR2 ANQGSEA. The germline V and J ends were trimmed by 4 bases and 5 bases, with 18 bases remaining between them. The CDR3 runs 15 residues. The V and J genes are TRBV29-1 and TRBJ2-1; tentative D call: TRBD1 (6 bases). This specimen consisted of CD4+ or CD8+ T cells sorted from blood, obtained in a trial of the OX40 agonist ivuxolimab. The sequence was obtained from an adult with an advanced solid tumor such as melanoma, head and neck, liver or kidney cancer. This CDR3 is CSVAVGTTANNEQFF. The DNA of the CDR3 is TGCAGCGTTGCCGTTGGGACAACGGCGAACAATGAGCAGTTCTTC.